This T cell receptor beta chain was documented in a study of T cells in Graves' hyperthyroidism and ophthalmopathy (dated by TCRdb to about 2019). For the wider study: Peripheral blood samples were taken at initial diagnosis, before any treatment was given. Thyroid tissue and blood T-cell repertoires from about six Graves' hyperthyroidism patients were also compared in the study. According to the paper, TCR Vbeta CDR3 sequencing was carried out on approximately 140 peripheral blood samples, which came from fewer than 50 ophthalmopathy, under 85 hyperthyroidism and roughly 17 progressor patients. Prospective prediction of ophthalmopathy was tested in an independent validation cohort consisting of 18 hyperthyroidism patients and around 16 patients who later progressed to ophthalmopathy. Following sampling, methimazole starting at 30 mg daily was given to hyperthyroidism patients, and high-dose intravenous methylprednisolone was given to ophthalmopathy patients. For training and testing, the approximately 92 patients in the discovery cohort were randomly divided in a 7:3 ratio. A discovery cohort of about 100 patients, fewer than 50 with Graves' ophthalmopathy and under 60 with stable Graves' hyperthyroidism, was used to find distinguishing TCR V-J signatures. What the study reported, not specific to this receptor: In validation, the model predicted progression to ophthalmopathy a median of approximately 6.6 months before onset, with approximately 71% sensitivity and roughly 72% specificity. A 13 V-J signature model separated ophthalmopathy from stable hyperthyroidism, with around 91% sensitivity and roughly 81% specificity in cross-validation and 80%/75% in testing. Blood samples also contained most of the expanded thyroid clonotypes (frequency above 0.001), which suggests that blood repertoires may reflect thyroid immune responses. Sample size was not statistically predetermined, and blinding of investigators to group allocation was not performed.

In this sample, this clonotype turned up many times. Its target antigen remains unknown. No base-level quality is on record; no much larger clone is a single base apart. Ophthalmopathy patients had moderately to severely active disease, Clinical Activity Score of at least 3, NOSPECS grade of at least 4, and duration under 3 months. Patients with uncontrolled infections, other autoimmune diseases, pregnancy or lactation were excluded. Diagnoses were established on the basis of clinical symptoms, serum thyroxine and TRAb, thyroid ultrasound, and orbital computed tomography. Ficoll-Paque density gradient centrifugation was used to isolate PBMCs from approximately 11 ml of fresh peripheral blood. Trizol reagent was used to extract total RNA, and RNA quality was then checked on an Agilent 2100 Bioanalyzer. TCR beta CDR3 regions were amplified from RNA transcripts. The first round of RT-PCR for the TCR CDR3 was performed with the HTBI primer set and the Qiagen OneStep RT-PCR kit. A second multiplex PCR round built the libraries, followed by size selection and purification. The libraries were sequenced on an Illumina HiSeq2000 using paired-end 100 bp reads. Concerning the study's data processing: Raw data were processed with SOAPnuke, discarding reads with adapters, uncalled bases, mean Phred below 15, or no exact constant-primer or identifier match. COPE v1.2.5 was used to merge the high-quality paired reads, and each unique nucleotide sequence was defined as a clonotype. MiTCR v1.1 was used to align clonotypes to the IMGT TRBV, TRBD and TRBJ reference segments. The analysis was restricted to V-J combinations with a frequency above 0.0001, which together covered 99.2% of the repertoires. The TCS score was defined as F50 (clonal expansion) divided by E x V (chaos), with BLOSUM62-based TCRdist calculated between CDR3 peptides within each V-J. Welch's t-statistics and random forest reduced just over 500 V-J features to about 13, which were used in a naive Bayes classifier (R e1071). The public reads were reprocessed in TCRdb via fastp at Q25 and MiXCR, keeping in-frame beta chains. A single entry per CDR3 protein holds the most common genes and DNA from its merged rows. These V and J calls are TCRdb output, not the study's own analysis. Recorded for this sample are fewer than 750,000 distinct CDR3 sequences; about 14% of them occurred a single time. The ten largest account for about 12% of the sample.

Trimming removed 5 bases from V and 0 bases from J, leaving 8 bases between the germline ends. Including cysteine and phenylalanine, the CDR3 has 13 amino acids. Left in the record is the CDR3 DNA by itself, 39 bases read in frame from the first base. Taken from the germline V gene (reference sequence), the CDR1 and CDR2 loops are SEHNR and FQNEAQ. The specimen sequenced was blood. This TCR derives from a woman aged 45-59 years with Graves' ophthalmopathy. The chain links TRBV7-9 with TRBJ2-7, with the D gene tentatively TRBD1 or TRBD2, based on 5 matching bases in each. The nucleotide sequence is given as TGTGCCAGCAGCGGGACGAGCTCCTACGAGCAGTACTTC. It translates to CASSGTSSYEQYF.